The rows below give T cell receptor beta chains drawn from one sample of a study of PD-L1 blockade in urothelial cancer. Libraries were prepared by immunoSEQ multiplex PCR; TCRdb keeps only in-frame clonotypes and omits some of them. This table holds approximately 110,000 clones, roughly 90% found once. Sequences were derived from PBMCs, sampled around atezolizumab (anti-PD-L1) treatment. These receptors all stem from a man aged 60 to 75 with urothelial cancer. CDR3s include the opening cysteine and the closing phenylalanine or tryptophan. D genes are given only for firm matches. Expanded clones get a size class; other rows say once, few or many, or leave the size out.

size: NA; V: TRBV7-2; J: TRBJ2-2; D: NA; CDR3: CASSFGLHTGELFF; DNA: TGTGCCAGCAGCTTCGGACTCCACACCGGGGAGCTGTTTTTT
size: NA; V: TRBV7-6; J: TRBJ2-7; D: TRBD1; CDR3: CASSSHGQGIYEQYF; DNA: TGTGCCAGCAGCTCACATGGACAGGGGATCTACGAGCAGTACTTC
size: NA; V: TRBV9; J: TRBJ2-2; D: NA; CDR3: CASEGGRAGGFGELFF; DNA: TGTGCCAGTGAGGGGGGGCGGGCAGGGGGCTTCGGGGAGCTGTTTTTT
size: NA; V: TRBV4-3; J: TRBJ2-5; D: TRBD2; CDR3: CASSQGASGRSETQYF; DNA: TGCGCCAGCAGCCAAGGTGCTAGCGGGAGGTCGGAGACCCAGTACTTC
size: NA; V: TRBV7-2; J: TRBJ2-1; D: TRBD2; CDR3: CASSVGILAGGSEQFF; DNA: TGTGCCAGCAGCGTAGGAATACTAGCGGGGGGTAGTGAGCAGTTCTTC
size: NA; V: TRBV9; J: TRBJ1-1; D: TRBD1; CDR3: CASSASATGLDTEAFF; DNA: TGTGCCAGCAGCGCAAGCGCGACAGGGTTGGACACTGAAGCTTTCTTT
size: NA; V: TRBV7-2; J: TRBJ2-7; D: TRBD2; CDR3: CASSFGRDYEQYF; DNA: TGTGCCAGCAGCTTCGGGAGGGACTACGAGCAGTACTTC
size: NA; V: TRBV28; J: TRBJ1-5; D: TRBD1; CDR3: CASSLWEAGGRQPQHF; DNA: TGTGCCAGCAGTTTATGGGAGGCAGGGGGCCGCCAGCCCCAGCATTTT
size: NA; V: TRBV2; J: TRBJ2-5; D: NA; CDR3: CASSEDKETQYF; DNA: TGTGCCAGCAGTGAAGACAAGGAGACCCAGTACTTC
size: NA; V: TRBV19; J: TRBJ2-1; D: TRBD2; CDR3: CASSPSAPSGSVHEQFF; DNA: TGTGCCAGTAGTCCTTCCGCGCCTAGCGGGAGCGTCCATGAGCAGTTCTTC
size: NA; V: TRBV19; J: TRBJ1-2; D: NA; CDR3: CASSPDTGYGYTF; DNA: TGTGCCAGTAGTCCGGACACAGGGTATGGCTACACCTTC
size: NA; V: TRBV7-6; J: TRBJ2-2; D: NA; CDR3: CASSLGPGNTGELFF; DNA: TGTGCCAGCAGCTTAGGTCCAGGGAACACCGGGGAGCTGTTTTTT
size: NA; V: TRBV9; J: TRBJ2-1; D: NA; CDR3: CASSVEPSPGISYNEQFF; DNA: TGTGCCAGCAGCGTAGAACCCTCTCCGGGAATCTCCTACAATGAGCAGTTCTTC
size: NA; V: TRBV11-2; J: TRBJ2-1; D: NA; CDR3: CASRTGLSEQFF; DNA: TGTGCCAGCAGGACCGGACTGAGTGAGCAGTTCTTC
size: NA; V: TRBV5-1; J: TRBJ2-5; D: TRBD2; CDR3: CASSPMGGEETQYF; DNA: TGCGCCAGCAGCCCGATGGGAGGGGAGGAGACCCAGTACTTC
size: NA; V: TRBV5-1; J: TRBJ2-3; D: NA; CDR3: CASYPASLTDTQYF; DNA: TGCGCCAGCTACCCGGCTAGCCTTACAGATACGCAGTATTTT
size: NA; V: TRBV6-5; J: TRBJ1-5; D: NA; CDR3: CASSYTGRGNQPQHF; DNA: TGTGCCAGCAGTTATACAGGTAGGGGCAATCAGCCCCAGCATTTT
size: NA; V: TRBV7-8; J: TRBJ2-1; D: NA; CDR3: CASSLVRGTYNEQFF; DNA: TGTGCCAGCAGCTTAGTCCGGGGGACCTACAATGAGCAGTTCTTC
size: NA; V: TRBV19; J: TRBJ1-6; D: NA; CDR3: CASSSRQSSYNSPLHF; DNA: TGTGCCAGTAGTAGTAGACAGAGCTCCTATAATTCACCCCTCCACTTT
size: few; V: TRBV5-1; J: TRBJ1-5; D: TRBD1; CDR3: CASSPDRMGNQPQHF; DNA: TGCGCCAGCAGCCCGGACAGGATGGGCAATCAGCCCCAGCATTTT
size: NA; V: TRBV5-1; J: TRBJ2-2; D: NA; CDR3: CASSLTEAVGELFF; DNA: TGCGCCAGCAGCTTGACCGAAGCGGTCGGGGAGCTGTTTTTT
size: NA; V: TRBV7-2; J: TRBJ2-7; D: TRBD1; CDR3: CASSKDRETYEQYF; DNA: TGTGCCAGCAGCAAGGACAGGGAGACCTACGAGCAGTACTTC
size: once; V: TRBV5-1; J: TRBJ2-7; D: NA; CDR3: CASSWGEDGYEQYF; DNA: TGCGCCAGCAGCTGGGGAGAGGATGGATACGAGCAGTACTTC
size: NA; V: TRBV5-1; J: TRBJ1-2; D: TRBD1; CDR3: CASSLDGQGQNYGYTF; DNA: TGCGCCAGCAGCTTGGATGGACAGGGCCAGAACTATGGCTACACCTTC
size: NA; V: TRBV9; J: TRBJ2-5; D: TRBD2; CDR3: CASSPHALAGGRGETQYF; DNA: TGTGCCAGCAGCCCACACGCCTTAGCGGGGGGGAGGGGGGAGACCCAGTACTTC
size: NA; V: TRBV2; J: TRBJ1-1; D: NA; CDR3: CASSEWAIEAFF; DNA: TGTGCCAGCAGTGAATGGGCAATTGAAGCTTTCTTT
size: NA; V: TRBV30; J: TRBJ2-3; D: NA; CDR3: CAWSAWRGADTQYF; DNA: TGTGCCTGGAGTGCATGGCGAGGCGCAGATACGCAGTATTTT
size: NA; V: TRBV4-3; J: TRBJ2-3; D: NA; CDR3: CASSQAVQGDTDTQYF; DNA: TGCGCCAGCAGCCAAGCAGTTCAGGGTGATACAGATACGCAGTATTTT
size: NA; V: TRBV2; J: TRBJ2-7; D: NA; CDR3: CASSRDIYEQYF; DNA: TGTGCCAGCAGCAGGGATATCTACGAGCAGTACTTC
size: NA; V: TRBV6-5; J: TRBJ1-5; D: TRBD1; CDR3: CASSGKGAINQPQHF; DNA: TGTGCCAGCAGTGGGAAGGGGGCAATCAATCAGCCCCAGCATTTT
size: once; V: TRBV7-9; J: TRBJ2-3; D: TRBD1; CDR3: CASSLSSGQGADTQYF; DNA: TGTGCCAGCAGCTTATCCTCTGGACAGGGGGCAGATACGCAGTATTTT
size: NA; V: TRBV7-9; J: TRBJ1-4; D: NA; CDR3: CASSLQGINEKLFF; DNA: TGTGCCAGCAGCCTCCAGGGGATTAATGAAAAACTGTTTTTT
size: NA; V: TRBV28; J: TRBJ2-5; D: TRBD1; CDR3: CASSGTAKETQYF; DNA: TGTGCCAGCAGCGGGACAGCTAAAGAGACCCAGTACTTC
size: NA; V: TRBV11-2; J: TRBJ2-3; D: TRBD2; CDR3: CASSGIRGGPTDTQYF; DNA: TGTGCCAGCAGCGGGATCCGGGGGGGCCCCACAGATACGCAGTATTTT
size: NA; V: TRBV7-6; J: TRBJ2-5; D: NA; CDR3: CASSLARRETQYF; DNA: TGTGCCAGCAGCTTGGCTAGAAGAGAGACCCAGTACTTC
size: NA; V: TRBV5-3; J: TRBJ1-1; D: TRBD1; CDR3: CARSLSLTGGSRWSTEAFF; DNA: TGTGCCAGAAGCTTGTCCCTTACAGGGGGCTCCCGGTGGAGCACTGAAGCTTTCTTT
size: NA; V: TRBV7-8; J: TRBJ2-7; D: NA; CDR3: CASSLAGDSYEQYF; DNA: TGTGCCAGCAGCTTAGCAGGGGACTCCTACGAGCAGTACTTC
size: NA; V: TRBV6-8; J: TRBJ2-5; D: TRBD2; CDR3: CASSYSWRGGQKTQYF; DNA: TGTGCCAGCAGTTACTCATGGCGGGGGGGCCAAAAGACCCAGTACTTC
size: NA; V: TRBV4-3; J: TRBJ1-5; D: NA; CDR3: CASSQDRQEDQPQHF; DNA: TGCGCCAGCAGCCAAGATCGCCAGGAGGATCAGCCCCAGCATTTT
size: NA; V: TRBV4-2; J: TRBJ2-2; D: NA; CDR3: CASSQDPTSPGELFF; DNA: TGTGCCAGCAGCCAAGATCCTACGTCGCCCGGGGAGCTGTTTTTT
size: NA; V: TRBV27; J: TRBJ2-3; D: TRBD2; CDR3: CASSLGGEGTDTQYF; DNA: TGTGCCAGCAGTTTGGGGGGGGAGGGCACAGATACGCAGTATTTT
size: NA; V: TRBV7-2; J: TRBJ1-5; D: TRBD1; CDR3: CASSLGGRGHQPQHF; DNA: TGTGCCAGCAGCTTAGGGGGCAGGGGGCATCAGCCCCAGCATTTT
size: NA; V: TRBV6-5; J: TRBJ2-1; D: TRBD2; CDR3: CASSYGRGGFEQFF; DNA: TGTGCCAGCAGTTACGGGCGGGGGGGTTTCGAGCAGTTCTTC
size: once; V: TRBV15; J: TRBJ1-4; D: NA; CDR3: CATSMHRASTNEKLFF; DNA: TGTGCCACCAGCATGCACAGGGCTTCAACTAATGAAAAACTGTTTTTT
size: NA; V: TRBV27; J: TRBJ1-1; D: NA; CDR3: CASSRPGLPNTEAFF; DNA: TGTGCCAGCAGTCGTCCAGGGCTCCCGAACACTGAAGCTTTCTTT
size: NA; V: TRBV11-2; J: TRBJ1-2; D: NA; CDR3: CASSNFGSNYGYTF; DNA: TGTGCCAGCAGCAATTTTGGTAGTAACTATGGCTACACCTTC
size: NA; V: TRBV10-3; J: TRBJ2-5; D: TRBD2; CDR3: CATQGGQGRETQYF; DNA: TGTGCCACCCAGGGAGGGCAGGGACGGGAGACCCAGTACTTC
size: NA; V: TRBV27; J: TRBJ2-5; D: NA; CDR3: CASGMGVAGETQYF; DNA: TGTGCCAGCGGTATGGGGGTTGCGGGGGAGACCCAGTACTTC
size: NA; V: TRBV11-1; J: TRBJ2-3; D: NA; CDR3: CASSLGRNTQYF; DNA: TGTGCCAGCAGCTTAGGGAGAAATACGCAGTATTTT
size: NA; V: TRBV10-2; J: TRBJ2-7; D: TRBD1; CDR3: CASSESFGTASYEQYF; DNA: TGCGCCAGCAGTGAGTCTTTTGGGACAGCTTCCTACGAGCAGTACTTC